Each of the 11 T cell receptor beta chains below was sequenced from the same sample in a study of cytomegalovirus exposure and HLA in healthy donors. Primers: 60 Vbeta forward and 13 Jbeta reverse. Some clones are missing from TCRdb's copy, which holds only in-frame ones; the method was immunoSEQ multiplex PCR. This sample has approximately 90,000 clones, with 76% found just once. Sequencing was performed on PBMCs. Every receptor here comes from a male donor in good health and CMV-seronegative.

Notes on this clone: One end of the junction does not line up with germline, which may come from a read error. This rearrangement joins TRBV13 to TRBJ2-6; D possibly corresponds to TRBD2 (7 bases). Germline-derived CDR1 and CDR2 are PRHDT and FYEKMQ (reference sequence). The CDR3 length is 16 residues. CDR3 protein: CASSLGGAPGANVLTF. CDR3 sequence (DNA): TGTGCCAGCAGCCTAGGGGGGGCGCCGGGGGCCAACGTCCTGACTTTC. Combining the CDR3 with reference TRBV13 and TRBJ2-6 gives the whole variable domain AAGVIQSPRHLIKEKRETATLKCYPIPRHDTVYWYQQGPGQDPQFLISFYEKMQSDKGSIPDRFSAQQFSDYHSELNMSSLELGDSALYFCASSLGGAPGANVLTFGAGSRLTVL.

The chain uses TRBV6-5 and TRBJ2-2; perhaps TRBD2 as D (5 bases). Germline loops: CDR1 MNHEY, CDR2 SVGAGI. Trimming left V 1 base short and J 3 bases short, with 6 bases between. The CDR3 loop spans 14 amino acids. CDR3 sequence reads: CASSYLRDTGELFF. The CDR3 DNA reads TGTGCCAGCAGTTACTTGCGGGACACCGGGGAGCTGTTTTTT.

This clone was seen once. The chain is built from TRBV5-6 and TRBJ1-3; D gene ambiguous. Germline V gene lookup returns CDR1 SGHDT and CDR2 YYEEEE. Deletions cut 5 bases from V and 0 bases from J, with 9 bases between. This CDR3 has 14 amino acids. The CDR3 sequence is CASRRHSSGNTIYF. The CDR3 bases are TGTGCCAGCAGGAGACATTCCTCTGGAAACACCATATATTTT.

This clone has a handful of counts. The chain recombines TRBV10-1 with TRBJ2-5, with TRBD2 identical over 8 bases. Germline loops: CDR1 WNHNN, CDR2 SYGVQD (reference sequence). The junction had 7 bases not matched to a gene; V was cut back by 6 bases and J by 4 bases. The length of the CDR3 is 14 residues. CDR3 protein: CASSSGLAGETQYF. The CDR3 nucleotides read TGCGCCAGCAGCTCAGGACTAGCTGGAGAGACCCAGTACTTC.

The chain couples TRBV19 to TRBJ1-5; tentatively, D is TRBD1 (6 bases). Germline V CDR1 and CDR2: LNHDA, SQIVND (reference sequence). The ends were cut back, 8 bases at V and 2 bases at J, with 19 bases in the middle. The CDR3 loop spans 16 amino acids. The CDR3, as DNA: TGTGCCAGTTCGGGACGGGGGGCGCAGGGCAATCAGCCCCAGCATTTT. It translates to CASSGRGAQGNQPQHF.

The V and J genes are TRBV19 and TRBJ2-3; a possible D gene is TRBD2 (6 bases). The CDR3 has 13 amino acids. Trimming pared 4 bases from V and 4 bases from J, leaving 9 bases between. The germline CDR1 and CDR2 sequences are LNHDA and SQIVND (reference sequence). The CDR3 reads CASSRGDPDTQYF. The CDR3 nucleotides read TGTGCCAGTAGTAGGGGGGATCCAGATACGCAGTATTTT.

This CDR3 reads CASSQDLDGGVYNEQFF. The CDR3 DNA sequence: TGCGCCAGCAGCCAAGATCTAGACGGGGGGGTATACAATGAGCAGTTCTTC. This chain joins TRBV4-1 and TRBJ2-1, with TRBD2 matching over 8 bases. The CDR3 loop spans 17 amino acids. Germline trimming cut 0 bases from V and 4 bases from J; bases unmatched to any gene: 8. The germline V gene encodes CDR1 MGHRA and CDR2 YSYEKL.

V and J are TRBV5-4 and TRBJ1-1; 7 bases are a match to TRBD1. Germline assignment: CDR1 SGHNT and CDR2 YYREEE (reference sequence). V trimming: 4 bases; J trimming: 2 bases; junction bases outside the gene matches: 8. This CDR3 is 15 amino acids long. The CDR3 protein is CASSPGDRINTEAFF. The CDR3, as DNA: TGTGCCAGCAGCCCCGGGGACAGAATTAACACTGAAGCTTTCTTT. Full variable domain (missing parts from reference TRBV5-4 and TRBJ1-1): ETGVTQSPTHLIKTRGQQVTLRCSSQSGHNTVSWYQQALGQGPQFIFQYYREEENGRGNFPPRFSGLQFPNYSSELNVNALELDDSALYLCASSPGDRINTEAFFGQGTRLTVV.

This sequence joins TRBV18 and TRBJ2-1; D gene ambiguous. Trimming removed 2 bases at V and 7 bases at J, with 3 bases between. This CDR3 spans 11 amino acids. CDR1 KGHSH and CDR2 LQKENI come from the germline V gene. CDR3 DNA: TGTGCCAGCTCACCAGCGAATGAGCAGTTCTTC. Protein: CASSPANEQFF.

V and J are TRBV7-8 and TRBJ2-7; TRBD1 matches 7 bases. Germline CDR1 reads SGHVS; CDR2 reads FQNEAQ. The CDR3 is 14 amino acids. Trimming removed 5 bases from V and 0 bases from J; junction bases left unmatched: 4. The CDR3 nucleotides are TGTGCCAGCAGCGGACAGGTCAGCTCCTACGAGCAGTACTTC. This encodes CASSGQVSSYEQYF.

The chain employs TRBV6-5 and TRBJ2-7; D is perhaps TRBD1 (6 bases). Trimming removed 4 bases from V and 6 bases from J, with 19 bases in between. CDR3 length equals 15 residues. Per the germline V gene, CDR1 is MNHEY and CDR2 is SVGAGI. Here the CDR3 DNA reads TGTGCCAGCAGTTTAACGGCACAGGGTCACGGCGAGCAGTACTTC. Protein product: CASSLTAQGHGEQYF.